Detailed here is one T cell receptor beta chain. This CDR3 region has 16 residues. V gave up 5 bases and J gave up 2 bases; unmatched junction bases: 10. CDR1 is MGHRA and CDR2 is YSYEKL in the germline V gene. This entry belongs to a study of T cell changes during pregnancy in multiple sclerosis. Clones were sequenced by immunoSEQ multiplex PCR, and TCRdb holds only the in-frame ones, with some missing. The table includes about 66,000 clones, roughly 91% detected once. The genes are TRBV4-1 and TRBJ2-7, with 9 bases fitting TRBD1. This TCR derives from a female donor with multiple sclerosis, enrolled in a pregnancy study. The sequencing used CD8+ T cells from peripheral blood mononuclear cells, collected before pregnancy. CDR3 nucleotide sequence: TGCGCCAGCAGCGTAGAAGGACAGGGGACAACCTACGAGCAGTACTTC. It codes for CASSVEGQGTTYEQYF.